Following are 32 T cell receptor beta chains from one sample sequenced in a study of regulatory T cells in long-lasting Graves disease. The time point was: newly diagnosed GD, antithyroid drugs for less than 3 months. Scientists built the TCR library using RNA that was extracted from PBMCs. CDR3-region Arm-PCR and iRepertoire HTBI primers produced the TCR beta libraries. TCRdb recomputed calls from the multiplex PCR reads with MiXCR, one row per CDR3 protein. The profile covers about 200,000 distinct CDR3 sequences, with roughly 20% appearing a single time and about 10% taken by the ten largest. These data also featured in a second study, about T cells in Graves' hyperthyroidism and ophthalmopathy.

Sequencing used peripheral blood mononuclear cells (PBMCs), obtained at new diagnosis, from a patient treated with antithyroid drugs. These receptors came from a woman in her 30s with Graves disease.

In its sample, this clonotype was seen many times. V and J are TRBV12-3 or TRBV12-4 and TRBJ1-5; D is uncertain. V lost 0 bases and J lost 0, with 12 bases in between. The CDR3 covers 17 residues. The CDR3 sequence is CASSLARAGNSNQPQHF. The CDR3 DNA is TGTGCCAGCAGTTTAGCGCGGGCGGGGAATAGCAATCAGCCCCAGCATTTT.

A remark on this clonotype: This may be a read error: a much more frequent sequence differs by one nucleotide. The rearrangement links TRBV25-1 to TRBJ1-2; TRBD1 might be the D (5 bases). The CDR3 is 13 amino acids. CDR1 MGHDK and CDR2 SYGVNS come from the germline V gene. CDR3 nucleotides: TGTGCCAGCAGTGAATGGGGACTGGGCGGCTACATCTTC. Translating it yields CASSEWGLGGYIF.

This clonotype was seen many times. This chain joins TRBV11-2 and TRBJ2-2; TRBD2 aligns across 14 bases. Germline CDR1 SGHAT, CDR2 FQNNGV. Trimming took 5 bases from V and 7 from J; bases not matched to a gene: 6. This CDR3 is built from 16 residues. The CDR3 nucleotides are TGTGCCAGCAGCCCAGGACTAGCGGGAGGTGGCGGGGAGCTGTTTTTT. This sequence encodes CASSPGLAGGGGELFF. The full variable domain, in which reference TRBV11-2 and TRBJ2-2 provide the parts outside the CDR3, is EAGVAQSPRYKIIEKRQSVAFWCNPISGHATLYWYQQILGQGPKLLIQFQNNGVVDDSQLPKDRFSAERLKGVDSTLKIQPAKLEDSAVYLCASSPGLAGGGGELFFGEGSRLTVL.

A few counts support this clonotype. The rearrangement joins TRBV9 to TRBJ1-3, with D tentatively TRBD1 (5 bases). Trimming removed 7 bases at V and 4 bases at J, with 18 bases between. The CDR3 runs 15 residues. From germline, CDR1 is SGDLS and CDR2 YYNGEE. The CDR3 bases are TGTGCCAGCGGCCCCACGGGGGACTCCGGAAACACCATATATTTT. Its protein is CASGPTGDSGNTIYF.

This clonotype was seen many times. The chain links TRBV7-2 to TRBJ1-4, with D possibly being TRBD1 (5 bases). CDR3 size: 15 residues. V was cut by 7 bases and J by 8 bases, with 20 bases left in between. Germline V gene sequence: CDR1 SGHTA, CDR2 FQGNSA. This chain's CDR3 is CASTRVRGVGEKLFF. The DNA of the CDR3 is TGTGCCAGCACACGGGTTCGGGGGGTTGGGGAAAAACTGTTTTTT.

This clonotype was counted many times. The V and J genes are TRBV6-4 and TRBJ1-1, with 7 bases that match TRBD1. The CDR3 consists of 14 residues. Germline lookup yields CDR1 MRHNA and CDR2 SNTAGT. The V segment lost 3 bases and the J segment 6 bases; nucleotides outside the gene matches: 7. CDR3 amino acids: CASSETGRPAEAFF. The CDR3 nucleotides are TGTGCCAGCAGTGAGACAGGGAGGCCCGCTGAAGCTTTCTTT.

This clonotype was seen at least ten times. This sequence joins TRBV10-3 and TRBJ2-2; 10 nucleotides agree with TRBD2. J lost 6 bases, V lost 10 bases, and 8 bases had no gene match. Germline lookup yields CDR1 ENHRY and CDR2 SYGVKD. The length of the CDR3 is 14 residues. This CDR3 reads CATRTSGAAGELFF. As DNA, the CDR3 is TGTGCCACGAGGACTAGCGGAGCCGCCGGGGAGCTGTTTTTT.

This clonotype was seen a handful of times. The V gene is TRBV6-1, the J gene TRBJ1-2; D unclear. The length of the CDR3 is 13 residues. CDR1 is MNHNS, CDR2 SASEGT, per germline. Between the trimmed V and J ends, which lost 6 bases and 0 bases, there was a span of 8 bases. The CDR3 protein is CASSPLANYGYTF. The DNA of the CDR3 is TGTGCCAGCAGCCCTTTAGCTAACTATGGCTACACCTTC.

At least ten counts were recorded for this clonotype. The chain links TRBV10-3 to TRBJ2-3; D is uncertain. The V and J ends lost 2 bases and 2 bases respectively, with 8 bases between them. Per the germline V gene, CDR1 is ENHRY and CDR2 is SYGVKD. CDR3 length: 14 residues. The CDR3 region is CAISEAVFTDTQYF. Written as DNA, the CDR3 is TGTGCCATCAGTGAGGCCGTTTTCACAGATACGCAGTATTTT.

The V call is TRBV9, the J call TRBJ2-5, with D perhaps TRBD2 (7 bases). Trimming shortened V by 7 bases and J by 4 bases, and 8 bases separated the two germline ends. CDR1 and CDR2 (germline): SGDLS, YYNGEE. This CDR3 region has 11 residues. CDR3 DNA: TGTGCCAGCGCGGGGGCAGAGACCCAGTACTTC. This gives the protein CASAGAETQYF.

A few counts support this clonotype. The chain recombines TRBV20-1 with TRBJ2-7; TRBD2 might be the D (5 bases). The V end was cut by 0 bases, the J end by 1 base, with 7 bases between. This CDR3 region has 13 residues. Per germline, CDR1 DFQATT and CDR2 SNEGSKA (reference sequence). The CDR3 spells CSARDGRSYEQYF. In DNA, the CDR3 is TGCAGTGCTAGAGATGGGAGATCCTACGAGCAGTACTTC.

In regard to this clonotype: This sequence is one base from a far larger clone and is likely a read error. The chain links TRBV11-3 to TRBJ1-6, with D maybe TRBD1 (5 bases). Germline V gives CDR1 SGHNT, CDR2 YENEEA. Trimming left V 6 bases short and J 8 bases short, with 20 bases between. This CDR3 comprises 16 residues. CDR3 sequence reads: CASRVTGTPVDSPLHF. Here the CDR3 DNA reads TGTGCCAGCAGAGTTACCGGGACTCCAGTCGATTCACCCCTCCACTTT.

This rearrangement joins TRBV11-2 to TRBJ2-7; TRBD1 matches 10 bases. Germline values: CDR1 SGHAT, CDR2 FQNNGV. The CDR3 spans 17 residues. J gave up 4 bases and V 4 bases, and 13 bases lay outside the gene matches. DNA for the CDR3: TGTGCCAGCAGCTCACGGCCTCCGGGACAGGGGCGGTACGAGCAGTACTTC. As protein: CASSSRPPGQGRYEQYF.

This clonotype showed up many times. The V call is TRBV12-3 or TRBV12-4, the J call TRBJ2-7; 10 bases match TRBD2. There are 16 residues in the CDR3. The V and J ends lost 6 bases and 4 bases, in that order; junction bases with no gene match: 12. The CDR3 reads CASSRKLAGHTYEQYF. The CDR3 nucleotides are TGTGCCAGCAGCCGAAAACTAGCGGGACATACTTACGAGCAGTACTTC.

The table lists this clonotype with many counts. DNA for the CDR3: TGTGCCAGCAGCCCGACAGGGAGGAGTGAAAAACTGTTTTTT. It codes for CASSPTGRSEKLFF. This chain connects TRBV5-4 to TRBJ1-4, with 7 nucleotides matching TRBD1. V dropped 4 bases and J dropped 7; count of bases not matched to a gene: 7. The CDR3 runs 14 residues. Germline V gene lookup returns CDR1 SGHNT and CDR2 YYREEE (reference sequence).

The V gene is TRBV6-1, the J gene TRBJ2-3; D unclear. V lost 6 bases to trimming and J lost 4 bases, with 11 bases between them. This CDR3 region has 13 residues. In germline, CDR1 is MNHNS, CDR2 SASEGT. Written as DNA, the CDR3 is TGTGCCAGCAGGGGATACGCACCAGATACGCAGTATTTT. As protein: CASRGYAPDTQYF.

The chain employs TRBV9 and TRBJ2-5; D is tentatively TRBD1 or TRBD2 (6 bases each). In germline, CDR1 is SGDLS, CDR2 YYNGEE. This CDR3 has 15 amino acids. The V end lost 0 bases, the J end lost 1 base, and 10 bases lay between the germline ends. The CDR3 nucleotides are TGTGCCAGCAGCGTAGAGGGGGGAATCCAAGAGACCCAGTACTTC. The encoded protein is CASSVEGGIQETQYF.

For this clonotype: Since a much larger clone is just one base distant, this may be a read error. The CDR3 region is CSVLFGVVEQFF. For the CDR3, the DNA is TGCAGTGTTCTCTTCGGTGTCGTCGAGCAGTTCTTC. The chain joins TRBV20-1 to TRBJ2-1; D gene uncertain. The CDR3 loop spans 12 amino acids. The V end lost 7 bases, the J end lost 10 bases, and 17 bases lay between the germline ends. Looked up from germline, CDR1 is DFQATT and CDR2 is SNEGSKA (reference sequence).

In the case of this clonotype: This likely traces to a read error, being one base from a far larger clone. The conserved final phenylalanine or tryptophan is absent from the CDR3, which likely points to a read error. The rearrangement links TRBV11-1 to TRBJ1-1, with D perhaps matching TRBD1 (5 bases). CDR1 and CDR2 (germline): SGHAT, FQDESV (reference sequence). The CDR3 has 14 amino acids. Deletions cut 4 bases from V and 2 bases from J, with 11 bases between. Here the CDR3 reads CASSSIDRNTEAFY. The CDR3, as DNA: TGTGCCAGCAGCTCGATTGACAGAAACACTGAAGCTTTCTAT.

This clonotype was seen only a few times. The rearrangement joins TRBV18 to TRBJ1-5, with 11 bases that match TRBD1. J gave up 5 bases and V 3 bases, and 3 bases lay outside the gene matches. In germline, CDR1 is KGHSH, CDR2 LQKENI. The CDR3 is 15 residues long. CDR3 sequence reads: CASSPGQGADQPQHF. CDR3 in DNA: TGTGCCAGCTCACCTGGACAGGGGGCTGATCAGCCCCAGCATTTT. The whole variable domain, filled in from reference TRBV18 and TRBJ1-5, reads NAGVMQNPRHLVRRRGQEARLRCSPMKGHSHVYWYRQLPEEGLKFMVYLQKENIIDESGMPKERFSAEFPKEGPSILRIQQVVRGDSAAYFCASSPGQGADQPQHFGDGTRLSIL.

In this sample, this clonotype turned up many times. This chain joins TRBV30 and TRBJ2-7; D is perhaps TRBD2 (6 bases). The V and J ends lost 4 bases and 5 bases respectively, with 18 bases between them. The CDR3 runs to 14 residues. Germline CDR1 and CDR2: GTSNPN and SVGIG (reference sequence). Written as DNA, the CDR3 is TGTGCCTGGACCTACGGCGGAGGGAGCAACGAGCAGTACTTC. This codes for CAWTYGGGSNEQYF.

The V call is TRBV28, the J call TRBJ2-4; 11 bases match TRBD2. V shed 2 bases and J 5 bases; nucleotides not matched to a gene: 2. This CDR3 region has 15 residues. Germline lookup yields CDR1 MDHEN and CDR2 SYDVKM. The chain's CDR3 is CASSLLAGGQNIQYF. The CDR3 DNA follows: TGTGCCAGCAGTTTACTAGCGGGGGGTCAAAACATTCAGTACTTC.

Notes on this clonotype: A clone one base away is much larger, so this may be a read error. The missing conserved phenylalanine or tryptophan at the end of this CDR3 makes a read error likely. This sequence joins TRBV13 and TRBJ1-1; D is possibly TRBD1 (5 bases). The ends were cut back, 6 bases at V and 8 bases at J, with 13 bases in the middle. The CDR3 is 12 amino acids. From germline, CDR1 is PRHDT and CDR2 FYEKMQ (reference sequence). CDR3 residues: CASSSGNGEAFL. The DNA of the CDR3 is TGTGCCAGCAGTTCAGGGAATGGGGAAGCTTTCCTT.

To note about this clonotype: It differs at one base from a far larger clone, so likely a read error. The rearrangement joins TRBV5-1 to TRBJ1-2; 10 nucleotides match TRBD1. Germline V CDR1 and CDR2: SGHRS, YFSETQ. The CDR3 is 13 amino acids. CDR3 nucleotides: TGTGCCAGCAGCGTAGGGTCCAGGACAGGGGGTCCCTTC. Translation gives CASSVGSRTGGPF.

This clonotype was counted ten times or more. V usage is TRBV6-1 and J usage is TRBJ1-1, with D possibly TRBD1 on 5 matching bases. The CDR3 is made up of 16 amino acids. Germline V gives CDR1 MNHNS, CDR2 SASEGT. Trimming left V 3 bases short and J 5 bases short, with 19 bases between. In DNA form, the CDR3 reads TGTGCCAGCAGTGATCCTGGGGCACCCGGGGGGACTGAAGCTTTCTTT. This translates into CASSDPGAPGGTEAFF.

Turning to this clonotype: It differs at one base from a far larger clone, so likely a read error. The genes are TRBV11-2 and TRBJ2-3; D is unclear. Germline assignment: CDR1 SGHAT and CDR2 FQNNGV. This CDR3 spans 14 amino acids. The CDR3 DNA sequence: TGTGCCAGCAGCTTAGGACTCAAGGAGACTGAAACTTTCTTT. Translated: CASSLGLKETETFF.

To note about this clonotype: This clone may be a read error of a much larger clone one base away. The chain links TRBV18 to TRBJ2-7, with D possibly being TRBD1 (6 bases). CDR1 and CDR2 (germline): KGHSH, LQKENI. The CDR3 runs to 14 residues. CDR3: CAISPQGSHYEQYF. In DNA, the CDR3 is TGTGCCATCTCACCACAGGGTTCCCACTACGAGCAGTACTTC.

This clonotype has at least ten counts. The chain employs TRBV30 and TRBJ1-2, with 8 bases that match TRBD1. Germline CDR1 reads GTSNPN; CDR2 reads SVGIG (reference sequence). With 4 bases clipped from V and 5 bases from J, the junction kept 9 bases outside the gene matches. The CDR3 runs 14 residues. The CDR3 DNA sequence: TGTGCCTGGACTCCCCAGACAGGGGTATATGGCTACACCTTC. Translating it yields CAWTPQTGVYGYTF.

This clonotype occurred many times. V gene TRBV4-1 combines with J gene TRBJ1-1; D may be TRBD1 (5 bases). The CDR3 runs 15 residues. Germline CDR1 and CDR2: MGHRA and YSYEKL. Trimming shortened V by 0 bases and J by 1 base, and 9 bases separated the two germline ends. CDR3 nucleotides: TGCGCCAGCAGCCAAGAACGAGGGACGAACACTGAAGCTTTCTTT. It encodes CASSQERGTNTEAFF.

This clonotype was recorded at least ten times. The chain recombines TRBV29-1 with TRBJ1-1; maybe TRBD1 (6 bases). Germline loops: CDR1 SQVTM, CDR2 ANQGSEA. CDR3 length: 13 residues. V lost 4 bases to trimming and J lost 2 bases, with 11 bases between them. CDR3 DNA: TGCAGCGTTGCGGCAGGGGTAAACACTGAAGCTTTCTTT. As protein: CSVAAGVNTEAFF.

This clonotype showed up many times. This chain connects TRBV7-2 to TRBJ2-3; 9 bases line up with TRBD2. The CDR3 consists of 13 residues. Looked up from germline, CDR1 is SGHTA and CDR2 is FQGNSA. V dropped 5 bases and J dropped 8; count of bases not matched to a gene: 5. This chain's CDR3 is CASSPGTSFTQYF. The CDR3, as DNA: TGTGCCAGCAGCCCCGGGACTAGCTTTACGCAGTATTTT. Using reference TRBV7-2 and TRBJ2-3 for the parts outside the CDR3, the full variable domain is GAGVSQSPSNKVTEKGKDVELRCDPISGHTALYWYRQSLGQGLEFLIYFQGNSAPDKSGLPSDRFSAERTGGSVSTLTIQRTQQEDSAVYLCASSPGTSFTQYFGPGTRLTVL.

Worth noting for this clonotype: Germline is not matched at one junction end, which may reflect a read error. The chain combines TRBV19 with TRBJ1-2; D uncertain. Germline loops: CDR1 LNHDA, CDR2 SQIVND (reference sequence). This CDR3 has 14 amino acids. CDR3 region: CASSIRNSADGYTF. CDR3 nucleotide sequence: TGCGCCAGTAGTATCAGGAATTCGGCTGATGGCTACACCTTC.